Listed here are 19 T cell receptor beta chains from one sample, sequenced in a study of blood T cell repertoires in COVID-19. Profiling relied on immunoSEQ multiplex PCR, and the TCRdb table lists in-frame clones only, not all of them. Of roughly 36,000 clones listed, 87% are singletons. Sequences were obtained from peripheral blood. These TCRs come from a man older than 75 with active COVID-19.

V gene TRBV5-1 combines with J gene TRBJ1-4; 10 nucleotides agree with TRBD1. With V trimmed by 2 bases and J by 7 bases, 5 bases remained unmatched. The CDR3 consists of 15 residues. Germline CDR1 and CDR2: SGHRS and YFSETQ. The CDR3 sequence: CASSLSGTGVEKLFF. The CDR3 bases are TGCGCCAGCAGCTTATCCGGGACAGGGGTTGAAAAACTGTTTTTT. The complete variable domain, with remaining parts taken from reference TRBV5-1 and TRBJ1-4, reads KAGVTQTPRYLIKTRGQQVTLSCSPISGHRSVSWYQQTPGQGLQFLFEYFSETQRNKGNFPGRFSGRQFSNSRSEMNVSTLELGDSALYLCASSLSGTGVEKLFFGSGTQLSVL.

The rearrangement joins TRBV5-5 to TRBJ2-6, with D unresolved. Germline CDR1 and CDR2: SGHKS and YYEKEE (reference sequence). Trimming took off 6 bases at V and 0 bases at J, with 13 bases between the two ends. There are 16 residues in the CDR3. This chain's CDR3 is CASIIAPYSGANVLTF. The CDR3 bases are TGTGCCAGCATCATTGCTCCCTACTCTGGGGCCAACGTCCTGACTTTC.

The chain links TRBV5-6 to TRBJ2-7; maybe TRBD1 (6 bases). Trimming shortened V by 4 bases and J by 4 bases, and 12 bases separated the two germline ends. The CDR3 loop spans 13 amino acids. Germline CDR1 and CDR2: SGHDT and YYEEEE. In DNA, the CDR3 is TGTGCCAGCAGCGGACAGCTCTTGTACGAGCAGTACTTC. The encoded protein is CASSGQLLYEQYF.

V usage is TRBV6-2 or TRBV6-3 and J usage is TRBJ2-7; possible D gene TRBD2, 5 bases. V was shortened by 2 bases and J by 2 bases, with 16 bases between the two germline ends. Looked up from germline, CDR1 is MNHEY and CDR2 is SVGEGT. The CDR3 is 16 residues long. In nucleotides, the CDR3 is TGTGCCAGCAGTTACCTTTGGACTCTTTTAGCCTACGAGCAGTACTTC. This encodes CASSYLWTLLAYEQYF.

The chain carries TRBV5-4 and TRBJ2-2; 12 nucleotides agree with TRBD1. Germline loops: CDR1 SGHNT, CDR2 YYREEE (reference sequence). The CDR3 spans 15 residues. Trimming took 7 bases from V and 4 from J; bases not matched to a gene: 5. The CDR3 is CASSPGQGATGELFF. In DNA, the CDR3 is TGTGCCAGCTCCCCGGGACAGGGGGCCACCGGGGAGCTGTTTTTT. Using reference TRBV5-4 and TRBJ2-2 for the parts outside the CDR3, the full variable domain is ETGVTQSPTHLIKTRGQQVTLRCSSQSGHNTVSWYQQALGQGPQFIFQYYREEENGRGNFPPRFSGLQFPNYSSELNVNALELDDSALYLCASSPGQGATGELFFGEGSRLTVL.

The rearrangement joins TRBV5-4 to TRBJ2-7; 8 bases map to TRBD2. The junction had 17 bases not matched to a gene; V was cut back by 0 bases and J by 3 bases. The CDR3 loop spans 19 amino acids. Germline lookup yields CDR1 SGHNT and CDR2 YYREEE (reference sequence). The CDR3 region has the DNA TGTGCCAGCAGCTTGGAAGGTACCCTCCCGGGAGGGCCATTCTACGAGCAGTACTTC. Translating gives CASSLEGTLPGGPFYEQYF.

V gene TRBV28 combines with J gene TRBJ1-1; D unclear. Trimming took off 5 bases at V and 0 bases at J, with 13 bases between the two ends. The germline CDR1 and CDR2 sequences are MDHEN and SYDVKM. This CDR3 spans 15 amino acids. As DNA, the CDR3 is TGTGCCAGCAGTCCCCCATGGAGGATGAACACTGAAGCTTTCTTT. This encodes CASSPPWRMNTEAFF. The full variable domain, in which reference TRBV28 and TRBJ1-1 provide the parts outside the CDR3, is DVKVTQSSRYLVKRTGEKVFLECVQDMDHENMFWYRQDPGLGLRLIYFSYDVKMKEKGDIPEGYSVSREKKERFSLILESASTNQTSMYLCASSPPWRMNTEAFFGQGTRLTVV.

This clone showed up just once. The chain carries TRBV7-2 and TRBJ2-5, with TRBD1 as a possible D gene (7 bases). The CDR3 covers 14 residues. V was pared by 5 bases and J by 2 bases, with 12 bases between. Per the germline V gene, CDR1 is SGHTA and CDR2 is FQGNSA. CDR3 loop: CASSRRGEQETQYF. The CDR3 DNA reads TGTGCCAGCAGCCGCAGGGGGGAGCAAGAGACCCAGTACTTC.

The chain employs TRBV19 and TRBJ1-2, with 8 positions matching TRBD1. The CDR3 is made up of 14 amino acids. CDR1 LNHDA and CDR2 SQIVND come from the germline V gene (reference sequence). Trimming took 2 bases from V and 4 from J; bases not matched to a gene: 3. The CDR3 DNA reads as TGTGCCAGTAGTATACAGGGGGCCACCTATGGCTACACCTTC. This encodes CASSIQGATYGYTF.

The gene calls are TRBV5-1 and TRBJ2-5, with no clear D. The germline V gene has CDR1 SGHRS and CDR2 YFSETQ. This CDR3 spans 14 amino acids. The germline V and J ends were trimmed by 4 bases and 1 base, with 11 bases remaining between them. The CDR3 here is CASSADSSQETQYF. Written as DNA, the CDR3 is TGCGCCAGCAGCGCTGATAGTTCCCAAGAGACCCAGTACTTC. The full variable domain, its missing parts supplied by reference TRBV5-1 and TRBJ2-5, is KAGVTQTPRYLIKTRGQQVTLSCSPISGHRSVSWYQQTPGQGLQFLFEYFSETQRNKGNFPGRFSGRQFSNSRSEMNVSTLELGDSALYLCASSADSSQETQYFGPGTRLLVL.

The rearrangement uses TRBV7-2 and TRBJ2-3; D may be TRBD1 (6 bases). Germline V gene sequence: CDR1 SGHTA, CDR2 FQGNSA. V was trimmed by 7 bases and J by 1 base, leaving 15 bases between them. The CDR3 totals 15 residues. The CDR3 here is CASTKQGLGTDTQYF. In DNA, the CDR3 is TGTGCCAGCACCAAACAGGGTTTAGGCACAGATACGCAGTATTTT.

This clone showed up just once. The V and J genes are TRBV6-5 and TRBJ2-7, with D possibly being TRBD2 (6 bases). This CDR3 has 15 amino acids. Trimming took off 1 base at V and 0 bases at J, with 10 bases between the two ends. The germline CDR1 and CDR2 sequences are MNHEY and SVGAGI. The CDR3 region is CASSYWGESSYEQYF. The CDR3 DNA is TGTGCCAGCAGTTACTGGGGGGAGAGCTCCTACGAGCAGTACTTC.

The rearrangement links TRBV11-2 to TRBJ2-5; D is perhaps TRBD1 (6 bases). The V end lost 4 bases, the J end lost 6 bases, and 18 bases lay between the germline ends. The CDR3 sequence is 15 residues long. Germline V CDR1 and CDR2: SGHAT, FQNNGV. CDR3 sequence (DNA): TGTGCCAGCAGCTCCCCCCGGACAGTTGGCAAGACCCAGTACTTC. This codes for CASSSPRTVGKTQYF.

The V and J genes are TRBV7-8 and TRBJ1-1, with TRBD1 matching over 8 bases. The CDR3 consists of 16 residues. The V gene's germline CDR1 is SGHVS and CDR2 FQNEAQ. Trimming cost V 5 bases and J 4 bases; bases outside gene matches: 12. Here the CDR3 reads CASSLGQGGPGTEAFF. CDR3 DNA sequence: TGTGCCAGCAGCCTTGGACAGGGAGGCCCAGGCACTGAAGCTTTCTTT.

The chain joins TRBV5-1 to TRBJ1-6, with D possibly TRBD1 on 5 matching bases. In germline, CDR1 is SGHRS, CDR2 YFSETQ. The CDR3 totals 16 residues. The germline V and J ends were trimmed by 0 bases and 9 bases, with 16 bases remaining between them. For the CDR3, the DNA is TGCGCCAGCAGCTTGGAAGGGAGGCTCGGGGGTTCACCCCTCCACTTT. Encoded protein: CASSLEGRLGGSPLHF.

The V gene is TRBV24-1, the J gene TRBJ1-2; 10 bases align to TRBD1. V lost 4 bases, J lost 5 bases, and 9 bases stayed unmatched. Germline V CDR1 and CDR2: KGHDR, SFDVKD. There are 16 residues in the CDR3. The CDR3 here is CATSETTGGGWYGYTF. The CDR3 region has the DNA TGTGCCACCAGTGAAACGACAGGGGGCGGATGGTATGGCTACACCTTC.

This clone is a singleton in its sample. J is TRBJ1-2 and V is TRBV28; perhaps TRBD1 as D (6 bases). This CDR3 has 13 residues. Germline assignment: CDR1 MDHEN and CDR2 SYDVKM. Trimming took off 5 bases at V and 3 bases at J, with 10 bases between the two ends. CDR3 sequence: CASSPGTYYGYTF. CDR3 nucleotide sequence: TGTGCCAGCAGTCCCGGGACATACTATGGCTACACCTTC.

The chain uses TRBV28 and TRBJ1-5, with D unresolved. Per the germline V gene, CDR1 is MDHEN and CDR2 is SYDVKM. With 6 bases removed from V and 5 bases from J, the gap between germline ends came to 17 bases. The CDR3 runs to 15 residues. The CDR3 DNA is TGTGCCAGCAGGTCCTCGGTAGAGCTCGATCAGCCCCAGCATTTT. This codes for CASRSSVELDQPQHF.

This chain links TRBV6-6 with TRBJ2-1; 8 bases are a match to TRBD1. The junction had 2 bases not matched to a gene; V was cut back by 6 bases and J by 10 bases. Germline V lookup: CDR1 MNHNY, CDR2 SVGAGI (reference sequence). The CDR3 spans 11 residues. CDR3 sequence (DNA): TGTGCCAGCAGCCGACAGGGGGAGCAGTTCTTC. Translation: CASSRQGEQFF.